This T cell receptor beta chain was sequenced for a study of identifying expanded T cells in peripheral blood (dated by TCRdb to the late 2010s). Notes on the research overall: Four technical replicates, made by sequencing separate aliquots from the same pool of genomic DNA, were compared pairwise. Findings and caveats that apply to the study as a whole: Both the number of clones called differentially abundant and the false-positive rate were significantly reduced by the beta-binomial model across all healthy-donor time intervals. Variance in clone template counts between approximately two-week samples significantly increased with total template count across all healthy donors. The binomial model flagged roughly 1.1 differentially abundant clones between technical replicates, compared with about 16 over about 2 weeks and 19 over about four weeks. The authors expected that over much longer intervals, such as months to years, biological variance in healthy repertoires might increase even further.

No immune events such as infections were documented for the healthy donors during the collection period. Time-dependent variance in a beta-binomial model of T-cell clone differential abundance was calibrated using healthy-donor blood repertoires as a training cohort. The training cohort was composed of roughly 10 healthy donors, 3 female and 7 male. An age range of roughly 25 to 65 years, with an average of about 43 years, was recorded for the donors. Whole blood was collected from each healthy donor at three time points spaced 2 to 3 weeks apart and obtained from a commercial supplier. For immunosequencing, genomic DNA was extracted from whole blood that had not been sorted. TCRbeta CDR3 regions were profiled with the immunoSEQ Assay using bias-controlled multiplex PCR amplification of genomic DNA. In the paper's pipeline: To quantify the absolute abundance of each unique TCRbeta CDR3 region, the sequences were collapsed and filtered. Two models were used to test differential abundance: a binomial model (Fisher-equivalent) and a beta-binomial model that adds time-dependent variance fitted from healthy donors. Clones with fewer than 5 combined templates were excluded, and clones with Benjamini-Hochberg FDR below 0.01 were called differentially abundant. The form v = (b*log(k)+a)^2 was used to model beta-binomial variance as a function of total template count across the two samples. The source is immuneACCESS, and TCRdb retained only in-frame sequences with V and J called. Part of the clones is not carried over; for the studies checked, unresolved V genes explain less than half of this, and the remainder is unexplained. That table gives V, J and clone size, and the DNA gave D and trimming. In this sample the table shows 100,000 to 150,000 clones, approximately 86% of which occur a single time. Roughly 8% of the sample rests with the top ten.

The cysteine opens and the phenylalanine closes a CDR3 of 11 amino acids. The CDR3 DNA has 33 bases and is translated from base 1. The germline ends are 10 bases apart after V is trimmed by 11 bases and J by 2 bases. From the germline V gene, CDR1 is SNHLY and CDR2 is FYNNEI. About this clone itself: It lacks a known antigen. No base-level quality is on record; no much larger clone is a single base apart.

Source material: blood. The chain is encoded by TRBV2 joined to TRBJ2-7; too little of a D gene remains to name it. The TCR originated in a person aged 18-70 years in good health. The CDR3 sequence is CALTKTYEQYF. The nucleotides read TGTGCCCTTACTAAGACCTACGAGCAGTACTTC.